The clone carrying this T cell receptor (beta chain) was counted a few times. This table comes from immunoSEQ multiplex PCR, and its TCRdb copy is limited to in-frame clones, with some not included. The sample consists of approximately 210,000 clones, roughly 84% of them appearing once. The data derive from a study of blood T cell repertoires in COVID-19. As for the study in general: PBMCs, B-cell-depleted T cells, or T cells provided the cDNA or gDNA that made up the material.

Germline loops: CDR1 SGHNT, CDR2 YYREEE (reference sequence). Trimming cost V 1 base and J 0 bases, with 10 bases left between them. The CDR3 contains 15 residues. The sequenced sample consisted of peripheral blood. The receptor's source is a man aged 25 to 40 with active or convalescent COVID-19. The chain is built from TRBV5-4 and TRBJ1-1, with TRBD1 as a possible D gene (5 bases). CDR3 region: CASSLIGAVNTEAFF. CDR3 DNA sequence: TGTGCCAGCAGCTTGATAGGGGCTGTGAACACTGAAGCTTTCTTT. The variable domain in full, with the rest retrieved from reference TRBV5-4 and TRBJ1-1, is ETGVTQSPTHLIKTRGQQVTLRCSSQSGHNTVSWYQQALGQGPQFIFQYYREEENGRGNFPPRFSGLQFPNYSSELNVNALELDDSALYLCASSLIGAVNTEAFFGQGTRLTVV.